These T cell receptor beta chains were read from a single sample in a study of TIL therapy for anti-PD-1-resistant metastatic lung cancer. The protocol was immunoSEQ multiplex PCR, while the TCRdb copy is restricted to in-frame clones and leaves out a portion. The sample includes approximately 27,000 clones, around 70% seen only once; the top ten take approximately 7.3%. Here the sequenced sample was tumor tissue, taken at baseline. The source of these receptors is a person aged 25-85 years with non-small cell lung cancer. The CDR3 runs from the conserved cysteine through the conserved F or W. Each record gives: CDR3 DNA, CDR3 protein, J gene, D gene, clone size, V gene. A D gene is named only where the DNA matches it firmly. Size tells how often a clone was seen (once, few, many) or the class of an expanded clone, and some rows leave it out.

CDR3nt: TGTGCCAGCAGCCAAACCGGGACAGGGTATTCACCCCTCCACTTT
CDR3aa: CASSQTGTGYSPLHF
j_gene: TRBJ1-6
d_gene: TRBD1
abundance: .
v_gene: TRBV6-1

CDR3nt: TGCAGTGCTAGAGGGCAGTCAGGAGCTTTCTTT
CDR3aa: CSARGQSGAFF
j_gene: TRBJ1-1
d_gene: .
abundance: .
v_gene: TRBV20-1

CDR3nt: TGTGCCAGTACTTATCCCCAAGGGGCAGGCACCGGGGAGCTGTTTTTT
CDR3aa: CASTYPQGAGTGELFF
j_gene: TRBJ2-2
d_gene: .
abundance: .
v_gene: TRBV19

CDR3nt: TGTGCCAGCAGTTACTCATTCAGCAACAATCAGCCCCAGCATTTT
CDR3aa: CASSYSFSNNQPQHF
j_gene: TRBJ1-5
d_gene: .
abundance: .
v_gene: TRBV6-6

CDR3nt: TGTGCCAGCAGCTTAGCGCAGACTAGCGGACCTCTAAGCACAGATACGCAGTATTTT
CDR3aa: CASSLAQTSGPLSTDTQYF
j_gene: TRBJ2-3
d_gene: TRBD2
abundance: .
v_gene: TRBV7-2

CDR3nt: TGTGCCAGCAGGCAGCGTTCTACGGCCGAGACCCAGTACTTC
CDR3aa: CASRQRSTAETQYF
j_gene: TRBJ2-5
d_gene: .
abundance: .
v_gene: TRBV27

CDR3nt: TGTGCCAGCAGCCTGGGACAGGCAAGCTACGAGCAGTACTTC
CDR3aa: CASSLGQASYEQYF
j_gene: TRBJ2-7
d_gene: TRBD1
abundance: .
v_gene: TRBV7-9

CDR3nt: TGTGCCAGCTCACCCTCGGCCGAGCCCGAAGCTTTCTTT
CDR3aa: CASSPSAEPEAFF
j_gene: TRBJ1-1
d_gene: .
abundance: .
v_gene: TRBV18

CDR3nt: TGTGCCAGCAGCGACAGTAGACTACCTTTTGGCTATGAGCAGTTCTTC
CDR3aa: CASSDSRLPFGYEQFF
j_gene: TRBJ2-1
d_gene: .
abundance: .
v_gene: TRBV7-9

CDR3nt: TGTGCCAGCAGCTTATGGGGCAATGAAGCTTTCTTT
CDR3aa: CASSLWGNEAFF
j_gene: TRBJ1-1
d_gene: .
abundance: .
v_gene: TRBV7-3

CDR3nt: TGCAGCGTCCACACAGGGGGGGGCTACACCTTC
CDR3aa: CSVHTGGGYTF
j_gene: TRBJ1-2
d_gene: TRBD1
abundance: .
v_gene: TRBV29-1

CDR3nt: TGTGCCAGCAGTGAAACGAAGGGGTTGAAAGGTCAGCCCCAGCATTTT
CDR3aa: CASSETKGLKGQPQHF
j_gene: TRBJ1-5
d_gene: .
abundance: once
v_gene: TRBV6-1

CDR3nt: TGTGCCAGCAGCTTGGGACTAGCGTTTAGCACAGATACGCAGTATTTT
CDR3aa: CASSLGLAFSTDTQYF
j_gene: TRBJ2-3
d_gene: TRBD2
abundance: .
v_gene: TRBV7-2

CDR3nt: TGCGCCAGCAGCTTGGGCGGGTTAGAGACCCAGTACTTC
CDR3aa: CASSLGGLETQYF
j_gene: TRBJ2-5
d_gene: .
abundance: .
v_gene: TRBV5-1

CDR3nt: TGTGCCATCAGTGCGGAGTCTCGCAATCAGCCCCAGCATTTT
CDR3aa: CAISAESRNQPQHF
j_gene: TRBJ1-5
d_gene: .
abundance: .
v_gene: TRBV10-3

CDR3nt: TGCGCCAGCCGGCAGGTATCCGACTATGGCTACACCTTC
CDR3aa: CASRQVSDYGYTF
j_gene: TRBJ1-2
d_gene: .
abundance: few
v_gene: TRBV5-1

CDR3nt: TGTGCCATACAGGGTCTGGGAGAGACCCAGTACTTC
CDR3aa: CAIQGLGETQYF
j_gene: TRBJ2-5
d_gene: .
abundance: once
v_gene: TRBV10-3

CDR3nt: TGCGCCAGCAGCTTGGCAGGGGAGGCAGAAGCTTTCTTT
CDR3aa: CASSLAGEAEAFF
j_gene: TRBJ1-1
d_gene: .
abundance: .
v_gene: TRBV5-1

CDR3nt: TGTGCCAGCAGTGGGACTAGCGGGGGCACAGATACGCAGTATTTT
CDR3aa: CASSGTSGGTDTQYF
j_gene: TRBJ2-3
d_gene: TRBD2
abundance: .
v_gene: TRBV6-4

CDR3nt: TGTGCCAGCAGCTTAACAGGGGGGAACTCTGGAAACACCATATATTTT
CDR3aa: CASSLTGGNSGNTIYF
j_gene: TRBJ1-3
d_gene: .
abundance: few
v_gene: TRBV7-3

CDR3nt: TGTGCCAGCAGCCTCGGGACAGTGGGAAACACCATATATTTT
CDR3aa: CASSLGTVGNTIYF
j_gene: TRBJ1-3
d_gene: TRBD1
abundance: few
v_gene: TRBV9

CDR3nt: TGTGCCAGCAGCAAAGGTCAAGGGGGGAGTTCCTACGAGCAGTACTTC
CDR3aa: CASSKGQGGSSYEQYF
j_gene: TRBJ2-7
d_gene: .
abundance: .
v_gene: TRBV21-1

CDR3nt: TGCGCCAGCAGCCAAGATCGGGGCAGCAGTTATGGCTACACCTTC
CDR3aa: CASSQDRGSSYGYTF
j_gene: TRBJ1-2
d_gene: .
abundance: .
v_gene: TRBV4-3

CDR3nt: TGCGCCAGCAGCAGGGGGAACACTGAAGCTTTCTTT
CDR3aa: CASSRGNTEAFF
j_gene: TRBJ1-1
d_gene: .
abundance: .
v_gene: TRBV5-1

CDR3nt: TGTGCCAGCGGCAGGGGGAACTACGAGCAGTACTTC
CDR3aa: CASGRGNYEQYF
j_gene: TRBJ2-7
d_gene: TRBD1
abundance: .
v_gene: TRBV11-2

CDR3nt: TGCGCCAGCAGAGAACAACAGGGAGTGAACACTGAAGCTTTCTTT
CDR3aa: CASREQQGVNTEAFF
j_gene: TRBJ1-1
d_gene: .
abundance: .
v_gene: TRBV5-1

CDR3nt: TGTGCCAGCAGTGGGTTGGGACAGGGACCCTACAATGAGCAGTTCTTC
CDR3aa: CASSGLGQGPYNEQFF
j_gene: TRBJ2-1
d_gene: TRBD1
abundance: .
v_gene: TRBV6-1

CDR3nt: TGCGCCAGCAGCCAAGGTCCCCGGACCCAAAGAGGTGGGGAGCTGTTTTTT
CDR3aa: CASSQGPRTQRGGELFF
j_gene: TRBJ2-2
d_gene: .
abundance: .
v_gene: TRBV4-3

CDR3nt: TGTGCCAGCAGCCCCCCCTCCTATGTGACCCAGTACTTC
CDR3aa: CASSPPSYVTQYF
j_gene: TRBJ2-5
d_gene: .
abundance: .
v_gene: TRBV7-9

CDR3nt: TGTGCCAGTAGTGCTCCGACGGGACCAGATACGCAGTATTTT
CDR3aa: CASSAPTGPDTQYF
j_gene: TRBJ2-3
d_gene: .
abundance: .
v_gene: TRBV19

CDR3nt: TGTGCCAGCAGCTTCCGGGACTCGCTGAACACTGAAGCTTTCTTT
CDR3aa: CASSFRDSLNTEAFF
j_gene: TRBJ1-1
d_gene: .
abundance: few
v_gene: TRBV9

CDR3nt: TGTGCCAGCACCAGACAGGGGAGGGACACTGAAGCTTTCTTT
CDR3aa: CASTRQGRDTEAFF
j_gene: TRBJ1-1
d_gene: TRBD1
abundance: .
v_gene: TRBV5-6

CDR3nt: TGTGCCAGCAGCGGGACTAGCGGGCCCTACGAGCAGTACTTC
CDR3aa: CASSGTSGPYEQYF
j_gene: TRBJ2-7
d_gene: TRBD2
abundance: .
v_gene: TRBV11-3

CDR3nt: TGTGCCAGCAGCGTAGGATCCCAAAACACAGATACGCAGTATTTT
CDR3aa: CASSVGSQNTDTQYF
j_gene: TRBJ2-3
d_gene: .
abundance: .
v_gene: TRBV9

CDR3nt: TGTGCCAGCAACCAACATGGACAGTTGGATGTTGAGACCCAGTACTTC
CDR3aa: CASNQHGQLDVETQYF
j_gene: TRBJ2-5
d_gene: .
abundance: once
v_gene: TRBV7-2

CDR3nt: TGTGCCAGCAGCCCCAGCCCCCGGGGGTACCAGCCCCAGCATTTT
CDR3aa: CASSPSPRGYQPQHF
j_gene: TRBJ1-5
d_gene: .
abundance: .
v_gene: TRBV2

CDR3nt: TGTGCCAGCAGTGAAGCGCCGGACATTGTCTACGAGCAGTACTTC
CDR3aa: CASSEAPDIVYEQYF
j_gene: TRBJ2-7
d_gene: .
abundance: .
v_gene: TRBV6-1

CDR3nt: TGTGCCAGCAGCTTATTTGCTAGCGGGGGGTTCACAGATACGCAGTATTTT
CDR3aa: CASSLFASGGFTDTQYF
j_gene: TRBJ2-3
d_gene: TRBD2
abundance: .
v_gene: TRBV7-9

CDR3nt: TGTGCCAGCAGCGCAGGAAGGGATACGCAGTATTTT
CDR3aa: CASSAGRDTQYF
j_gene: TRBJ2-3
d_gene: .
abundance: .
v_gene: TRBV7-6